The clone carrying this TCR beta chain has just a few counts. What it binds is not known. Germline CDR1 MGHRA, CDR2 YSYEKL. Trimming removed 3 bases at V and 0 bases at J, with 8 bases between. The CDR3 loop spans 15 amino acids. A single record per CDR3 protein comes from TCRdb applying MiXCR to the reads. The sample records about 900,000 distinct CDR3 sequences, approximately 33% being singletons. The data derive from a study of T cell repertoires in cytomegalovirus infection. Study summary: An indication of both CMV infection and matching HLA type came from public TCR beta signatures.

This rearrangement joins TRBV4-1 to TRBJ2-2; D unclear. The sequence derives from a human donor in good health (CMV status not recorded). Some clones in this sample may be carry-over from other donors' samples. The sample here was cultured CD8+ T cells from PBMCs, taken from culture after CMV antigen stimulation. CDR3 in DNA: TGCGCCAGCAGCCATGAGGAGTCGAACACCGGGGAGCTGTTTTTT. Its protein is CASSHEESNTGELFF.